This entry is about one T cell receptor beta chain. Its antigen is undetermined. This record comes from a study of OX40 agonist ivuxolimab in advanced cancers. Across the study: Ivuxolimab, which patients received intravenously every 2 weeks, was dosed at 0.01 to 10 mg/kg.

General study points: CD4+ and CD8+ T cells in blood underwent clonal expansion by week 6 at 0.1 to 3.0 mg/kg.

This table comes from immunoSEQ multiplex PCR, and its TCRdb copy is limited to in-frame clones, with some not included. The data contain tens of thousands of clones, approximately 90% of them seen just once; the ten biggest clones take up about 4.4%. The CDR3 spans 11 residues. Germline V gene data show CDR1 as SQVTM and CDR2 as ANQGSEA. Trimming removed 6 bases from V and 10 bases from J, with 15 bases in between. J is TRBJ1-1 and V is TRBV29-1; no clear D. This clonotype was sampled from an adult with an advanced solid tumor such as melanoma, head and neck, liver or kidney cancer. This specimen was CD4+ or CD8+ T cells sorted from blood, taken in a trial of the OX40 agonist ivuxolimab. The DNA for the CDR3 is TGCAGCGTGAGGAAAACAATCGGAGCTTTCTTT. Amino acid sequence: CSVRKTIGAFF.